This T cell receptor (beta chain) came from a study of shared clonotypes between healthy human individuals. The study's findings and limits: Clonotypes which were not shared had lower generation probabilities than clonotypes that all four donors shared.

Sequencing used immunoSEQ multiplex PCR; TCRdb keeps in-frame clones, though not all of them. The sample gives millions of clones, roughly 91% of which show up once; 1.7% is in the top ten. This clone was seen a few times. Its antigen is undetermined. CDR1 is SEHNR and CDR2 is FQNEAQ in the germline V gene (reference sequence). The V gene end was trimmed by 5 bases and the J gene end by 8 bases; junction bases not matched to a gene: 8. The CDR3 is 15 amino acids. In the naive CD8 group, cells lacked CD45RO and were positively selected for CCR7, so terminally differentiated effector memory CD45RA+ cells were left out. Adults of Caucasian background living in Nashville, Tennessee made up all donors.

J is TRBJ1-4 and V is TRBV7-9; 10 bases map to TRBD1. This clonotype was sampled from a man aged 18 to 30 in good health. Some clones in this sample may be carry-over from other donors' samples. Sequencing was done on a sample of naive CD8+ T cells from PBMCs. This CDR3 is CASSPMTGGLEKLFF. The CDR3, as DNA: TGTGCCAGCAGCCCAATGACAGGGGGCTTAGAAAAACTGTTTTTT.